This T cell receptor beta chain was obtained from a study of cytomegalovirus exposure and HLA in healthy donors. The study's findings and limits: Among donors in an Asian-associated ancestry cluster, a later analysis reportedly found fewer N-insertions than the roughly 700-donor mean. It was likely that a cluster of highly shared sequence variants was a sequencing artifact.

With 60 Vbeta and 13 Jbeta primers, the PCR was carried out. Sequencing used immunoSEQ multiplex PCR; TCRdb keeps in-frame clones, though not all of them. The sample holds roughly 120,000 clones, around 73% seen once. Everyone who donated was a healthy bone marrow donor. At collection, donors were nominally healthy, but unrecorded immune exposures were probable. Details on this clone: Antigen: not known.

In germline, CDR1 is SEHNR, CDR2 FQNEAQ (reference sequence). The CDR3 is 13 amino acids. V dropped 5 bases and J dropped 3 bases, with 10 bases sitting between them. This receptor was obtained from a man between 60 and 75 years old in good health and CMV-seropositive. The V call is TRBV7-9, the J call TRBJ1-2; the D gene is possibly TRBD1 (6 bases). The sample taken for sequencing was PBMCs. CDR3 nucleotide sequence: TGTGCCAGCAGCCCCGGGGGGCACTATGGCTACACCTTC. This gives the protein CASSPGGHYGYTF. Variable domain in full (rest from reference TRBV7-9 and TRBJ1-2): DTGVSQNPRHKITKRGQNVTFRCDPISEHNRLYWYRQTLGQGPEFLTYFQNEAQLEKSRLLSDRFSAERPKGSFSTLEIQRTEQGDSAMYLCASSPGGHYGYTFGSGTRLTVV.